The 14 T cell receptor beta chains in this list originate from one sample, sequenced in a study of blood T cell repertoires in COVID-19. Assay used: immunoSEQ multiplex PCR; TCRdb lists only in-frame clones, some missing. This sample has about 270,000 clones; roughly 87% occur once, and the top ten carry less than 15%. The specimen was peripheral blood. These receptors were collected from a human donor in a cohort sampled during active COVID-19.

CDR3 in amino acids: CASSIRGRGEQYF. The CDR3 nucleotides read TGTGCCAGCAGCATACGAGGCAGGGGCGAGCAGTACTTC. The chain links TRBV9 to TRBJ2-7; a weak D match, TRBD1 (6 bases). V gave up 4 bases and J gave up 6 bases, with 14 bases separating them. The V gene's germline CDR1 is SGDLS and CDR2 YYNGEE. The CDR3 has 13 residues. The full variable domain, rest sourced from reference TRBV9 and TRBJ2-7, is DSGVTQTPKHLITATGQRVTLRCSPRSGDLSVYWYQQSLDQGLQFLIQYYNGEERAKGNILERFSAQQFPDLHSELNLSSLELGDSALYFCASSIRGRGEQYFGPGTRLTVT.

V is TRBV30 and J is TRBJ1-2; D remains unclear. Deletions cut 0 bases from V and 7 bases from J, with 6 bases between. Germline CDR1 is GTSNPN and CDR2 is SVGIG (reference sequence). This CDR3 has 11 residues. Written as DNA, the CDR3 is TGTGCCTGGAGTGTTGCGGTTGGCTACACCTTC. It yields the protein CAWSVAVGYTF.

In its sample, this clone was seen once. J is TRBJ2-2 and V is TRBV29-1; D perhaps matches TRBD1 (8 bases). V lost 7 bases to trimming and J lost 0 bases, with 15 bases between them. This CDR3 comprises 15 residues. Germline lookup yields CDR1 SQVTM and CDR2 ANQGSEA. CDR3 in DNA: TGCAGCGCTAAACAGGGGGGGGCGAACACCGGGGAGCTGTTTTTT. Translated: CSAKQGGANTGELFF.

V is TRBV28 and J is TRBJ1-4; tentative D call: TRBD1 (5 bases). Deletions cut 4 bases from V and 3 bases from J, with 9 bases between. The germline V gene encodes CDR1 MDHEN and CDR2 SYDVKM. This CDR3 is built from 14 residues. CDR3 protein: CASSSWGANEKLFF. In DNA form, the CDR3 reads TGTGCCAGCAGTTCGTGGGGGGCTAATGAAAAACTGTTTTTT.

This clone occurred once. The chain joins TRBV19 to TRBJ2-1; 10 bases are shared with TRBD2. V lost 9 bases to trimming and J lost 9 bases; unmatched junction nucleotides: 17. The CDR3 loop spans 16 amino acids. Per the germline V gene, CDR1 is LNHDA and CDR2 is SQIVND (reference sequence). CDR3 nucleotide sequence: TGTGCCAGCGGCACCTGGACTAGCGGACCCGCAACTGAGCAGTTCTTC. This translates into CASGTWTSGPATEQFF.

The chain is built from TRBV7-9 and TRBJ2-5; perhaps TRBD2 as D (6 bases). The CDR3 runs 15 residues. Germline loops: CDR1 SEHNR, CDR2 FQNEAQ (reference sequence). Trimming removed 0 bases from V and 7 bases from J, with 15 bases in between. The CDR3 nucleotides read TGTGCCAGCAGCTTAGCGGGAGTTTGGGAGGCGACCCAGTACTTC. Translated, it gives CASSLAGVWEATQYF.

This rearrangement joins TRBV12-5 to TRBJ2-5; D remains ambiguous. Germline CDR1 is LGHNT and CDR2 is FRNRAP. V lost 7 bases and J 2 bases, leaving 14 bases between the germline ends. The CDR3 spans 14 residues. CDR3: CASALDFGQETQYF. CDR3 DNA: TGTGCTAGTGCCCTAGACTTTGGGCAAGAGACCCAGTACTTC. Drawing the rest from reference TRBV12-5 and TRBJ2-5, the complete variable domain is DARVTQTPRHKVTEMGQEVTMRCQPILGHNTVFWYRQTMMQGLELLAYFRNRAPLDDSGMPKDRFSAEMPDATLATLKIQPSEPRDSAVYFCASALDFGQETQYFGPGTRLLVL.

A single count supports this clone. J is TRBJ1-2 and V is TRBV28, with a weak D call TRBD1 (5 bases). Germline V gene sequence: CDR1 MDHEN, CDR2 SYDVKM. Trimming stripped 6 bases from V and 5 bases from J, with 13 bases between. The CDR3 has 13 amino acids. The CDR3 DNA is TGTGCCAGCAGACCTCAGGGATATTATGGCTACACCTTC. Translating gives CASRPQGYYGYTF.

This rearrangement joins TRBV2 to TRBJ1-1, with 8 nucleotides matching TRBD1. V gave up 3 bases and J gave up 5 bases; unmatched junction bases: 5. The CDR3 totals 14 residues. Looked up from germline, CDR1 is SNHLY and CDR2 is FYNNEI. The CDR3: CASSEQGARTEAFF. The CDR3 nucleotides are TGTGCCAGCAGTGAGCAGGGGGCTCGAACTGAAGCTTTCTTT.

The rearrangement joins TRBV5-1 to TRBJ2-2; TRBD1 matches 9 bases. J was trimmed by 6 bases and V by 3 bases; bases with no gene match: 6. Germline V lookup: CDR1 SGHRS, CDR2 YFSETQ. This CDR3 is built from 15 residues. The CDR3 is CASSWGTGRAGELFF. DNA for the CDR3: TGCGCCAGCAGCTGGGGGACAGGGCGCGCCGGGGAGCTGTTTTTT.

The chain couples TRBV7-6 to TRBJ1-2; possible D gene TRBD1, 5 bases. The CDR3 has 15 residues. The germline CDR1 and CDR2 sequences are SGHVS and FNYEAQ. Trimming stripped 1 base from V and 4 bases from J, with 13 bases between. CDR3 sequence: CASSLEASGFYGYTF. The CDR3 nucleotides are TGTGCCAGCAGCTTAGAAGCCTCAGGGTTCTATGGCTACACCTTC.

The gene calls are TRBV5-1 and TRBJ2-7, with D tentatively TRBD1 (6 bases). In germline, CDR1 is SGHRS, CDR2 YFSETQ. The CDR3 covers 14 residues. Trimming took off 4 bases at V and 2 bases at J, with 13 bases between the two ends. The CDR3 DNA reads TGCGCCAGCAGCCTACAGGGCCCGCCCTACGAGCAGTACTTC. It codes for CASSLQGPPYEQYF.

The gene calls are TRBV5-1 and TRBJ2-2, with TRBD2 as a possible D gene (6 bases). V was clipped by 5 bases and J by 1 base, with 12 bases between them. The CDR3 totals 15 residues. CDR1 is SGHRS, CDR2 YFSETQ, per germline. For the CDR3, the DNA is TGCGCCAGCAGTGGTCGGGAGCAGAACACCGGGGAGCTGTTTTTT. This codes for CASSGREQNTGELFF.

This chain connects TRBV7-2 to TRBJ1-5, with D possibly matching TRBD1 (5 bases). Trimming took 1 base from V and 6 from J, leaving 10 bases between them. The CDR3 is 14 amino acids. Germline CDR1 and CDR2: SGHTA and FQGNSA. This CDR3 reads CASSLVGEGQPQHF. The CDR3, as DNA: TGTGCCAGCAGCTTAGTGGGGGAGGGTCAGCCCCAGCATTTT.